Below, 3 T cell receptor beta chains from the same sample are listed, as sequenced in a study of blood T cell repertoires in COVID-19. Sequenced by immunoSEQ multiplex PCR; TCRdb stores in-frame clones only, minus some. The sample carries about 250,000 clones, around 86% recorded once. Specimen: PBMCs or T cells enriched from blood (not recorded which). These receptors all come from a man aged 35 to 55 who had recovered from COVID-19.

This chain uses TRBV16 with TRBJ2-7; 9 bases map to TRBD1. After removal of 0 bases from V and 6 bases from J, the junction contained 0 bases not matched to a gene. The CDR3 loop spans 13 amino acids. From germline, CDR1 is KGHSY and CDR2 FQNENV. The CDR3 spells CASSQSGQGEQYF. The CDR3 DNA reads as TGTGCCAGCAGCCAATCGGGACAGGGCGAGCAGTACTTC.

CDR3 amino acids: CASSFGLAGIYEQFF. Written as DNA, the CDR3 is TGTGCCAGCAGTTTTGGACTAGCGGGAATCTATGAGCAGTTCTTC. This sequence joins TRBV27 and TRBJ2-1, with 12 positions matching TRBD2. The CDR3 sequence is 15 residues long. CDR1 is MNHEY, CDR2 SMNVEV, per germline (reference sequence). Trimming cost V 3 bases and J 8 bases; bases outside gene matches: 5.

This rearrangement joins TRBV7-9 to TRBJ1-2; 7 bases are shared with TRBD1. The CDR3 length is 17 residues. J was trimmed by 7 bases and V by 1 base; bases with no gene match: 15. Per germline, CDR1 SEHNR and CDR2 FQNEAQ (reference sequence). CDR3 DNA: TGTGCCAGCAGCTTAGTGGGACAGATTATTACCAGTGGTGGCTACACCTTC. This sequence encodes CASSLVGQIITSGGYTF.